These 32 T cell receptor beta chains were sequenced from one sample in a study of shared clonotypes between healthy human individuals. Clones were sequenced by immunoSEQ multiplex PCR, and TCRdb holds only the in-frame ones, with some missing. The data show about 490,000 clones, with roughly 80% seen just once and 12% held by the top ten. Source material: PBMCs. The receptors stem from a woman aged 40 to 49 in good health. Some clones in this sample may be carry-over from other donors' samples.

About this clone itself: This probably arose from a read error, given a far larger clone one base away. Other DNA sequences from this sample encode an identical CDR3 as well. The chain combines TRBV4-3 with TRBJ1-3; TRBD1 matches at 8 bases. Germline V gene lookup returns CDR1 LGHNA and CDR2 YSLEER. CDR3 size: 16 residues. CDR3 region: CASSQAPTGVDNTIYF. CDR3 DNA sequence: TGCGCCAGTAGCCAAGCACCGACAGGGGTTGATAACACCATATATTTT.

CDR3 protein: CASSTGRADTQYF. The CDR3 bases are TGTGCCAGCAGCACGGGAAGGGCAGATACGCAGTATTTT. The chain is built from TRBV9 and TRBJ2-3; D perhaps matches TRBD2 (5 bases). The CDR3 has 13 residues. Trimming left V 4 bases short and J 4 bases short, with 10 bases between. Looked up from germline, CDR1 is SGDLS and CDR2 is YYNGEE.

The chain recombines TRBV4-1 with TRBJ2-6; 8 bases agree with TRBD1. Per germline, CDR1 MGHRA and CDR2 YSYEKL. J lost 3 bases, V lost 4 bases, and 2 bases had no gene match. This CDR3 has 15 amino acids. CDR3 DNA: TGCGCCAGCAGCCCGACAGGGGATGGGGCCAACGTCCTGACTTTC. It encodes CASSPTGDGANVLTF.

This chain connects TRBV2 to TRBJ2-7; no firm D call. Trimming took 2 bases from V and 1 from J, leaving 9 bases between them. The CDR3 length is 14 residues. Germline V gives CDR1 SNHLY, CDR2 FYNNEI. CDR3 amino acids: CASSESRESYEQYF. The CDR3 coding sequence is TGTGCCAGCAGTGAATCGAGAGAGTCCTACGAGCAGTACTTC.

This clone appeared once. J is TRBJ2-7 and V is TRBV2; 7 bases are shared with TRBD2. The CDR3 contains 12 residues. J gave up 8 bases and V 1 base, and 2 bases lay outside the gene matches. Germline-derived CDR1 and CDR2 are SNHLY and FYNNEI. The CDR3 region is CASSEGRGKQYF. DNA for the CDR3: TGTGCCAGCAGTGAAGGGCGGGGGAAGCAGTACTTC.

Comments on this clone: The sample has other DNA sequences that encode this CDR3 too. This chain connects TRBV9 to TRBJ2-7; D is perhaps TRBD1 or TRBD2 (5 bases each). The germline V gene encodes CDR1 SGDLS and CDR2 YYNGEE. V lost 2 bases and J 1 base, leaving 10 bases between the germline ends. This CDR3 has 14 residues. The DNA of the CDR3 is TGTGCCAGCAGCGTCGATTGGGGGTCCTACGAGCAGTACTTC. Protein product: CASSVDWGSYEQYF.

About this clone itself: This may be a read error: a much more frequent sequence differs by one nucleotide. V gene TRBV7-6 combines with J gene TRBJ2-5; 8 bases agree with TRBD2. The germline gives CDR1 SGHVS, CDR2 FNYEAQ. Germline trimming cut 0 bases from V and 7 bases from J; bases unmatched to any gene: 10. The CDR3 sequence is 16 residues long. Here the CDR3 reads CASSLAREAPGGTQYF. The CDR3 nucleotides read TGTGCCAGCAGCTTAGCGCGGGAGGCTCCGGGGGGGACCCAGTACTTC.

A note on this clone: A far larger clone lies a single base away; this is likely a read error. The sample contains more than one DNA sequence encoding this CDR3. J is TRBJ1-2 and V is TRBV30; perhaps TRBD1 as D (6 bases). This CDR3 contains 14 residues. The V gene's germline CDR1 is GTSNPN and CDR2 SVGIG (reference sequence). This CDR3 reads CAWGGPRTKAGYTF. For the CDR3, the DNA is TGCGCCTGGGGGGGGCCGAGGACAAAGGCTGGCTACACCTTC.

The rearrangement joins TRBV9 to TRBJ1-5; 8 bases are a match to TRBD1. In germline, CDR1 is SGDLS, CDR2 YYNGEE. The V segment lost 2 bases and the J segment 4 bases; nucleotides outside the gene matches: 5. The CDR3 is 15 amino acids. The CDR3, as DNA: TGTGCCAGCAGCGTTTCGGGACAGGAGAATCAGCCCCAGCATTTT. Protein: CASSVSGQENQPQHF.

V usage is TRBV5-1 and J usage is TRBJ1-5; weak D call: TRBD1 (5 bases). The CDR3 loop spans 15 amino acids. Deletions cut 2 bases from V and 2 bases from J, with 11 bases between. Germline V gene lookup returns CDR1 SGHRS and CDR2 YFSETQ. CDR3 sequence (DNA): TGCGCCAGCAGCTTTGGACACGGGGGCAATCAGCCCCAGCATTTT. It yields the protein CASSFGHGGNQPQHF.

The J gene is TRBJ1-2, the V gene TRBV2, with a weak D call TRBD1 (5 bases). Trimming pared 8 bases from V and 1 base from J, leaving 11 bases between. Germline V CDR1 and CDR2: SNHLY, FYNNEI. This CDR3 is built from 13 residues. The CDR3 bases are TGTGCCAGCGACCGGGACCTTAACTATGGCTACACCTTC. Its protein is CASDRDLNYGYTF.

This clone was seen more than once but under ten times. This chain joins TRBV4-3 and TRBJ2-1; 9 bases fit TRBD2. CDR1 and CDR2 (germline): LGHNA, YSLEER. This CDR3 comprises 15 residues. Germline trimming cut 4 bases from V and 9 bases from J; bases unmatched to any gene: 10. The CDR3 DNA is TGCGCCAGCAGCCTTAGAGGGCTAGCGGGGTCTGAGCAGTTCTTC. Its translation: CASSLRGLAGSEQFF.

The chain has TRBV11-2 and TRBJ1-1; 9 bases fit TRBD1. The V gene's germline CDR1 is SGHAT and CDR2 FQNNGV. Trimming cost V 5 bases and J 4 bases; bases outside gene matches: 14. The CDR3 spans 17 residues. CDR3 amino acids: CASSQRTGAVVVTEAFF. The CDR3, as DNA: TGTGCCAGCAGCCAAAGGACAGGGGCGGTCGTGGTCACTGAAGCTTTCTTT.

With regard to this clone: A read error likely explains this, since a far larger clone differs by one base. This chain links TRBV7-9 with TRBJ1-4; perhaps TRBD1 as D (6 bases). The germline CDR1 and CDR2 sequences are SEHNR and FQNEAQ (reference sequence). The CDR3 loop spans 11 amino acids. CDR3 protein: CAGSSGQKLFF. The DNA of the CDR3 is TGTGCCGGCAGCTCCGGACAGAAACTGTTTTTT.

Regarding this clone: This is likely an artifact of a read error, given a far larger clone one base away. The chain links TRBV11-2 to TRBJ2-7, with D perhaps matching TRBD1 (6 bases). Trimming removed 4 bases at V and 0 bases at J, with 10 bases between. The CDR3 spans 14 residues. The germline V gene has CDR1 SGHAT and CDR2 FQNNGV. In nucleotides, the CDR3 is TGTGCCAGCAGCTGGACAGTGAACTCCTACGAGCAGTACTTC. It encodes CASSWTVNSYEQYF.

The chain is built from TRBV6-4 and TRBJ2-3; D is unclear. This CDR3 spans 13 amino acids. V was shortened by 0 bases and J by 2 bases, with 3 bases between the two germline ends. CDR1 and CDR2 (germline): MRHNA, SNTAGT. The DNA for the CDR3 is TGTGCCAGCAGTGACTCTCCCACAGATACGCAGTATTTT. Encoded protein: CASSDSPTDTQYF.

The chain employs TRBV7-6 and TRBJ2-3; D might be TRBD2 (6 bases). From germline, CDR1 is SGHVS and CDR2 FNYEAQ. V was clipped by 0 bases and J by 4 bases, with 8 bases between them. The CDR3 contains 14 residues. In DNA, the CDR3 is TGTGCCAGCAGCTTAGCGGGCGGGGCAGATACGCAGTATTTT. This codes for CASSLAGGADTQYF.

The J gene is TRBJ2-7, the V gene TRBV7-6; 8 bases are shared with TRBD2. Germline CDR1 reads SGHVS; CDR2 reads FNYEAQ. There are 14 residues in the CDR3. With V trimmed by 4 bases and J by 6 bases, 8 bases remained unmatched. The CDR3 spells CASSSAGLETEQYF. In DNA, the CDR3 is TGTGCCAGCAGCTCCGCGGGACTAGAAACCGAGCAGTACTTC.

The chain links TRBV7-9 to TRBJ2-5; D is perhaps TRBD1 or TRBD2 (5 bases each). Germline V gene lookup returns CDR1 SEHNR and CDR2 FQNEAQ (reference sequence). V was cut by 6 bases and J by 2 bases, with 16 bases left in between. The CDR3 is 15 residues long. CDR3 coding DNA: TGTGCCAGCAGGGGGACGGACCTTGCACAAGAGACCCAGTACTTC. It is translated as CASRGTDLAQETQYF.

V and J are TRBV12-2 and TRBJ2-7; the D call in the table, TRBD2, was not verified against the DNA. TRBV12-2 is reported as a pseudogene. This CDR3 has 16 residues. This chain's CDR3 is CASRPLGLAGRYEQYF. CDR3 DNA sequence: TGTGCAAGTCGCCCCCTCGGACTAGCGGGACGGTACGAGCAGTACTTC.

The chain couples TRBV5-1 to TRBJ1-3, with 10 bases fitting TRBD1. V shed 6 bases and J 8 bases; nucleotides not matched to a gene: 2. CDR1 and CDR2 from the germline V gene are SGHRS and YFSETQ. The CDR3 contains 12 residues. The chain's CDR3 is CASKGTGDTIYF. The CDR3, as DNA: TGCGCCAGCAAGGGGACAGGGGACACCATATATTTT.

V gene TRBV11-2 combines with J gene TRBJ2-2; D is unresolved. V lost 1 base and J lost 2, with 5 bases in between. The CDR3 is made up of 14 amino acids. CDR1 is SGHAT, CDR2 FQNNGV, per germline. In nucleotides, the CDR3 is TGTGCCAGCAGCTTAGGGATTAACACCGGGGAGCTGTTTTTT. This sequence encodes CASSLGINTGELFF.

In the case of this clone: With a far larger clone one base away, a read error is the likely cause. At the DNA level, this CDR3 is encoded by other sequences in the same sample as well. The V call is TRBV7-9, the J call TRBJ1-1; TRBD1 matches at 7 bases. The CDR3 spans 13 residues. Germline lookup yields CDR1 SEHNR and CDR2 FQNEAQ (reference sequence). The CDR3 spells CASSLEGATEAFF. In nucleotides, the CDR3 is TGTGCCAGCAGTTTAGAGGGGGCCACTGAAGCTTTCTTT.

Remarks on this clone: A far larger clone is only one base removed, so a read error is likely. Other nucleotide sequences in the sample specify the same CDR3. This chain uses TRBV10-3 with TRBJ2-7; D ambiguous. Germline V gives CDR1 ENHRY, CDR2 SYGVKD. This CDR3 is 12 amino acids long. CDR3 bases: TGTGCCATCAGTGCCGGATCCTACGAGCAGTACTTT. Protein: CAISAGSYEQYF.

The chain links TRBV7-9 to TRBJ2-3; tentatively, D is TRBD1 (6 bases). The V end was cut by 1 base, the J end by 0 bases, with 8 bases between. The CDR3 sequence is 15 residues long. Germline loops: CDR1 SEHNR, CDR2 FQNEAQ (reference sequence). CDR3 in amino acids: CASSLVGQSTDTQYF. The CDR3 DNA sequence: TGTGCCAGCAGCTTAGTAGGACAGAGCACAGATACGCAGTATTTT.

The chain links TRBV11-1 to TRBJ2-1; TRBD2 agrees at 9 bases. This CDR3 comprises 15 residues. V shed 5 bases, J shed 7 bases, and the junction held 9 bases outside the gene matches. Germline CDR1 reads SGHAT; CDR2 reads FQDESV (reference sequence). The CDR3 loop reads CASSTGTSSSNEQFF. CDR3 coding DNA: TGTGCCAGCAGCACCGGGACTAGCTCCTCGAATGAGCAGTTCTTC.

The chain is built from TRBV7-6 and TRBJ2-7; D is uncertain. The CDR3 contains 13 residues. The ends were cut back, 0 bases at V and 6 bases at J, with 9 bases in the middle. Germline-derived CDR1 and CDR2 are SGHVS and FNYEAQ. The CDR3 bases are TGTGCCAGCAGCTTAGCGCTCGGGTTCGAGCAGTACTTC. Translation gives CASSLALGFEQYF.

The chain couples TRBV7-9 to TRBJ2-1; the match to TRBD2 covers 7 bases. Per the germline V gene, CDR1 is SEHNR and CDR2 is FQNEAQ (reference sequence). The CDR3 consists of 14 residues. Trimming at V came to 5 bases and at J to 1 base, leaving 2 bases not matched to a gene. The CDR3 DNA is TGTGCCAGCAGCGGACTAGTTTCCTACAATGAGCAGTTCTTC. This encodes CASSGLVSYNEQFF.

The chain has TRBV11-2 and TRBJ1-1, with 8 bases fitting TRBD1. V dropped 0 bases and J dropped 4; count of bases not matched to a gene: 7. The CDR3 contains 16 residues. Germline V CDR1 and CDR2: SGHAT, FQNNGV. Written as DNA, the CDR3 is TGTGCCAGCAGCTTAGATGGGCGGCAGGGGGCCACTGAAGCTTTCTTT. Residues: CASSLDGRQGATEAFF.

Details on this clone: A read error likely explains this, since a far larger clone differs by one base. The chain couples TRBV5-4 to TRBJ2-1, with 15 positions matching TRBD2. The CDR3 loop spans 19 amino acids. Trimming cost V 0 bases and J 9 bases; bases outside gene matches: 13. Germline assignment: CDR1 SGHNT and CDR2 YYREEE (reference sequence). Here the CDR3 DNA reads TGTGCCAGCAGCTTGGCCGTGGGGACTAGCGGGAGGTGCAGGGTTGAGCAGTTCTTC. Its protein product is CASSLAVGTSGRCRVEQFF.

The chain carries TRBV4-2 and TRBJ2-6; either TRBD1 or TRBD2 may fit D (5 bases each). The CDR3 consists of 18 residues. CDR1 and CDR2 from the germline V gene are LGHNA and YNFKEQ. V was pared by 4 bases and J by 4 bases, with 20 bases between. In nucleotides, the CDR3 is TGTGCCAGCAGCCCCGGGGCAGGGTCAATTAGGGGGGCCAACGTCCTGACTTTC. Translation: CASSPGAGSIRGANVLTF.

The chain carries TRBV28 and TRBJ2-4; possibly TRBD2 for D (7 bases). CDR3 length: 15 amino acids. The germline V and J ends were trimmed by 7 bases and 3 bases, with 16 bases remaining between them. Germline CDR1 is MDHEN and CDR2 is SYDVKM. The CDR3 DNA reads TGTGCCAGCAAAGACGGGGGGCCCGGCAAAAACATTCAGTACTTC. As protein: CASKDGGPGKNIQYF.